This passage covers 24 T cell receptor beta chains from one sample sequenced in a study of T-cell reconstitution after alpha-beta-depleted transplantation in children. Construction of the TCRbeta library involved unique molecular identifiers. One entry per CDR3 protein results from TCRdb running MiXCR on the PCR reads. In the table there are 540,000 or so distinct CDR3 sequences, approximately 22% of which are singletons. The source was PBMCs, mostly from graft donor cells, collected 360 days after TCRalphabeta/CD19-depleted stem cell transplant. Receptors originate from a boy under three years old who had a stem cell transplant for acute myeloid leukemia, so the T cells may come from the graft donor.

This clonotype has a handful of counts. The rearrangement uses TRBV15 and TRBJ2-5, with no clear D. Germline CDR1 is LNHNV and CDR2 is YYDKDF (reference sequence). There are 14 residues in the CDR3. Trimming took 2 bases from V and 5 from J, leaving 12 bases between them. Here the CDR3 reads CATSRNLRLETQYF. In DNA form, the CDR3 reads TGTGCCACCAGCAGAAATCTTCGACTGGAGACCCAGTACTTC.

This clonotype was detected a few times. V gene TRBV7-2 combines with J gene TRBJ2-5, with 10 bases identical to TRBD1. The CDR3 is made up of 17 amino acids. Germline V lookup: CDR1 SGHTA, CDR2 FQGNSA. V was pared by 3 bases and J by 1 base, with 8 bases of the junction left unmatched. The CDR3 DNA follows: TGTGCCAGCAGCTTTGGACACTGGACAGGGGGCCAAGAGACCCAGTACTTC. Translated, it gives CASSFGHWTGGQETQYF.

The chain has TRBV24-1 and TRBJ2-7; tentatively, D is TRBD2 (6 bases). CDR3 size: 16 residues. V lost 3 bases to trimming and J lost 3 bases, with 17 bases between them. Germline CDR1 is KGHDR and CDR2 is SFDVKD. In DNA, the CDR3 is TGTGCCACCAGTGATCCCTTGCGGGGATATTTCTACGAGCAGTACTTC. Translated: CATSDPLRGYFYEQYF.

This clonotype was seen repeatedly, ten times or more. The rearrangement joins TRBV7-9 to TRBJ1-5, with TRBD1 identical over 8 bases. CDR3 length: 16 residues. Unmatched junction bases numbered 12, after V lost 5 bases and J lost 6 bases. CDR1 and CDR2 from the germline V gene are SEHNR and FQNEAQ (reference sequence). CDR3 region: CASSIGQGPFFQPQHF. CDR3 bases: TGTGCCAGCAGCATTGGACAGGGCCCTTTTTTTCAGCCCCAGCATTTT. The whole variable domain, remainder taken from reference TRBV7-9 and TRBJ1-5, is DTGVSQNPRHKITKRGQNVTFRCDPISEHNRLYWYRQTLGQGPEFLTYFQNEAQLEKSRLLSDRFSAERPKGSFSTLEIQRTEQGDSAMYLCASSIGQGPFFQPQHFGDGTRLSIL.

This clonotype was counted many times. This rearrangement joins TRBV29-1 to TRBJ2-1, with a weak D call TRBD1 (5 bases). The CDR3 is made up of 8 amino acids. Germline values: CDR1 SQVTM, CDR2 ANQGSEA. The V gene lost 4 bases and the J gene lost 14 bases, with 6 bases spanning the gap. The CDR3 loop reads CSVGGEFF. CDR3 bases: TGCAGCGTTGGGGGCGAGTTCTTC.

V and J are TRBV5-5 and TRBJ2-5, with D perhaps matching TRBD1 (6 bases). Per the germline V gene, CDR1 is SGHKS and CDR2 is YYEKEE (reference sequence). The CDR3 runs 15 residues. V lost 0 bases and J lost 5, with 14 bases in between. This CDR3 is CASSLVQGGYETQYF. In nucleotides, the CDR3 is TGTGCCAGCAGCTTGGTTCAAGGGGGTTACGAGACCCAGTACTTC.

This clonotype was counted between two and nine times. A much more abundant neighbour one base away suggests this may be a read error. The chain carries TRBV9 and TRBJ2-7; tentatively, D is TRBD1 or TRBD2 (5 bases each). CDR1 is SGDLS and CDR2 is YYNGEE in the germline V gene. The CDR3 is 12 residues long. The V gene lost 3 bases and the J gene lost 3 bases, with 7 bases spanning the gap. CDR3 bases: TGTGCCAGCAGCGGGGACGGCTACGAGCAGTACTTC. Residues: CASSGDGYEQYF.

This clonotype was seen just once. CDR3 nucleotide sequence: TGTGCCAGCACCCGAGAAGGGGGGTTTGAGACCCAGTACTTC. Translated, it gives CASTREGGFETQYF. The chain uses TRBV12-3 or TRBV12-4 and TRBJ2-5; TRBD1 or TRBD2 may be the D gene (6 bases each). This CDR3 spans 14 amino acids. Trimming removed 7 bases from V and 5 bases from J, with 17 bases in between.

This chain joins TRBV7-9 and TRBJ2-5, with TRBD1 identical over 11 bases. Germline loops: CDR1 SEHNR, CDR2 FQNEAQ (reference sequence). The CDR3 has 16 residues. Trimming at V came to 5 bases and at J to 5 bases, leaving 10 bases not matched to a gene. In DNA form, the CDR3 reads TGTGCCAGCAGCACGATTTGGACAGGGGGCGGGGAGACCCAGTACTTC. Its protein product is CASSTIWTGGGETQYF.

The sample holds many counts of this clonotype. This chain uses TRBV5-1 with TRBJ2-5; 7 positions agree with TRBD1. The CDR3 runs 17 residues. CDR1 is SGHRS and CDR2 is YFSETQ in the germline V gene. V shed 1 base, J shed 5 bases, and the junction held 14 bases outside the gene matches. The CDR3 nucleotides are TGCGCCAGCAGCTTGTCGTCCGGGACAGCCCTAAAGGAGACCCAGTACTTC. This translates into CASSLSSGTALKETQYF.

The table lists this clonotype with many counts. The chain is built from TRBV28 and TRBJ2-2; D is possibly TRBD2 (5 bases). The V gene lost 5 bases and the J gene lost 6 bases, with 16 bases spanning the gap. Germline assignment: CDR1 MDHEN and CDR2 SYDVKM. CDR3 size: 15 residues. The CDR3 here is CASSPRGDVAGELFF. The DNA for the CDR3 is TGTGCCAGCAGTCCCCGGGGTGATGTGGCCGGGGAGCTGTTTTTT.

The V and J genes are TRBV29-1 and TRBJ1-1, with D possibly matching TRBD1 (5 bases). Deletions cut 2 bases from V and 5 bases from J, with 15 bases between. The CDR3 covers 14 residues. CDR1 and CDR2 (germline): SQVTM, ANQGSEA. CDR3 amino acids: CSVEPQGGYTEAFF. Written as DNA, the CDR3 is TGCAGCGTTGAACCCCAGGGTGGGTATACTGAAGCTTTCTTT.

The chain employs TRBV11-2 and TRBJ2-5, with TRBD2 as a possible D gene (5 bases). V shed 3 bases and J shed 5 bases, with 19 bases lying between them. The CDR3 consists of 16 residues. Germline CDR1 is SGHAT and CDR2 is FQNNGV. The CDR3: CASSLAPSGGLETQYF. Here the CDR3 DNA reads TGTGCCAGCAGCTTGGCCCCCTCCGGCGGGCTGGAGACCCAGTACTTC.

In this sample, this clonotype turned up many times. The chain has TRBV10-3 and TRBJ1-2; no clear D gene. V lost 0 bases and J 5 bases, leaving 13 bases between the germline ends. Per germline, CDR1 ENHRY and CDR2 SYGVKD. There are 15 residues in the CDR3. The CDR3 sequence: CAISESGINPYGYTF. The CDR3 DNA reads as TGTGCCATCAGTGAGTCTGGGATAAATCCATATGGCTACACCTTC.

This clonotype was observed a handful of times. This chain links TRBV10-3 with TRBJ1-5; TRBD1 agrees at 9 bases. Germline V gives CDR1 ENHRY, CDR2 SYGVKD. The CDR3 runs 17 residues. Unmatched junction bases numbered 19, after V lost 11 bases and J lost 5 bases. The CDR3 is CAGSPPQGAPGYQPQHF. The DNA for the CDR3 is TGTGCCGGTTCCCCCCCACAGGGGGCGCCGGGATATCAGCCCCAGCATTTT.

This clonotype was counted at least ten times. The genes are TRBV19 and TRBJ2-3, with D unclear. The CDR3 loop spans 15 amino acids. Between the trimmed V and J ends, which lost 4 bases and 0 bases, there was a span of 11 bases. Germline V gene lookup returns CDR1 LNHDA and CDR2 SQIVND (reference sequence). CDR3 amino acids: CASSTFSSSTDTQYF. CDR3 DNA sequence: TGTGCCAGTAGTACCTTTTCCTCTAGCACAGATACGCAGTATTTT.

This chain connects TRBV12-3 or TRBV12-4 to TRBJ2-5; a possible D gene is TRBD2 (6 bases). The germline V and J ends were trimmed by 5 bases and 2 bases, with 21 bases remaining between them. The CDR3 covers 17 residues. In DNA, the CDR3 is TGTGCCAGCAGTCTTCTAATTTCAGCGGGTGATCAAGAGACCCAGTACTTC. Translating it yields CASSLLISAGDQETQYF.

Only a few counts were recorded for this clonotype. This chain joins TRBV5-1 and TRBJ2-4, with D possibly being TRBD1 (6 bases). The CDR3 spans 14 residues. CDR1 and CDR2 from the germline V gene are SGHRS and YFSETQ. With 0 bases removed from V and 7 bases from J, the gap between germline ends came to 11 bases. The CDR3, as DNA: TGCGCCAGCAGCTTGGGGGCAGGGGTCAACATTCAGTACTTC. This encodes CASSLGAGVNIQYF.

The V and J genes are TRBV20-1 and TRBJ1-5; unclear D gene. The CDR3 spans 14 residues. The ends were cut back, 0 bases at V and 0 bases at J, with 6 bases in the middle. Per germline, CDR1 DFQATT and CDR2 SNEGSKA (reference sequence). Here the CDR3 DNA reads TGCAGTGCTAGAGACAGGAATAGCAATCAGCCCCAGCATTTT. Residues: CSARDRNSNQPQHF.

The gene calls are TRBV4-1 and TRBJ2-3, with 9 bases that match TRBD1. Germline values: CDR1 MGHRA, CDR2 YSYEKL. With V trimmed by 4 bases and J by 0 bases, 5 bases remained unmatched. The length of the CDR3 is 16 residues. The CDR3 here is CASSPGTGRSTDTQYF. CDR3 coding DNA: TGCGCCAGCAGCCCAGGGACAGGGAGGAGCACAGATACGCAGTATTTT.

The CDR3 DNA reads TGTGCCAGCAGTTATACCGGACCGAATCAGCCCCAGCATTTT. It encodes CASSYTGPNQPQHF. V and J are TRBV6-5 and TRBJ1-5; no clear D. The CDR3 has 14 residues. Per germline, CDR1 MNHEY and CDR2 SVGAGI. V dropped 3 bases and J dropped 4 bases, with 10 bases sitting between them.

This clonotype was found a few times. V and J are TRBV20-1 and TRBJ1-5; no firm D call. The CDR3 loop spans 15 amino acids. CDR1 is DFQATT and CDR2 is SNEGSKA in the germline V gene (reference sequence). The germline V and J ends were trimmed by 3 bases and 0 bases, with 12 bases remaining between them. In DNA, the CDR3 is TGCAGTGCTAGTCGCGGAGATTATAGCAATCAGCCCCAGCATTTT. This sequence encodes CSASRGDYSNQPQHF.

This rearrangement joins TRBV12-3 or TRBV12-4 to TRBJ1-1; D is unclear. This CDR3 contains 14 residues. Trimming pared 1 base from V and 4 bases from J, leaving 10 bases between. CDR3: CASSLGPDGTEAFF. In DNA form, the CDR3 reads TGTGCCAGCAGTTTAGGGCCGGACGGCACTGAAGCTTTCTTT.

Many counts were recorded for this clonotype. The gene calls are TRBV29-1 and TRBJ1-1; no firm D call. The length of the CDR3 is 13 residues. Trimming stripped 2 bases from V and 1 base from J, with 8 bases between. The germline gives CDR1 SQVTM, CDR2 ANQGSEA. As DNA, the CDR3 is TGCAGCGTTGAACCAGACACGAACACTGAAGCTTTCTTT. Translation gives CSVEPDTNTEAFF. Based on the CDR3 plus reference TRBV29-1 and TRBJ1-1, the full variable domain is SAVISQKPSRDICQRGTSLTIQCQVDSQVTMMFWYRQQPGQSLTLIATANQGSEATYESGFVIDKFPISRPNLTFSTLTVSNMSPEDSSIYLCSVEPDTNTEAFFGQGTRLTVV.